Each of the 13 T cell receptor beta chains below was sequenced from the same sample in a study of cytomegalovirus exposure and HLA in healthy donors. Primers: 60 Vbeta forward and 13 Jbeta reverse. Assay used: immunoSEQ multiplex PCR; TCRdb lists only in-frame clones, some missing. The data contain under 200,000 clones, about 82% of them singletons. The sequenced sample consisted of PBMCs. The receptors here all came from a woman between 18 and 29 years old in good health and CMV-seronegative.

This sequence joins TRBV30 and TRBJ2-1; no clear D gene. Germline V gives CDR1 GTSNPN, CDR2 SVGIG (reference sequence). This CDR3 region has 13 residues. Trimming took off 1 base at V and 2 bases at J, with 6 bases between the two ends. The CDR3 nucleotides read TGTGCCTGGAGTGGAACTACCTACAATGAGCAGTTCTTC. Translating it yields CAWSGTTYNEQFF.

This clone has more than one count but fewer than ten. V and J are TRBV6-5 and TRBJ2-5, with D unclear. The DNA end favors TRBJ2-7, so the J call may be wrong. Germline CDR1 is MNHEY and CDR2 is SVGAGI. The CDR3 totals 14 residues. This CDR3 reads CASSYRRVAYEQYF. CDR3 bases: TGTGCCAGCAGTTACCGCCGGGTCGCTTACGAGCAGTACTTC.

This clone came up a few times. The chain recombines TRBV20-1 with TRBJ1-1; D is uncertain. This CDR3 has 11 amino acids. Germline CDR1 and CDR2: DFQATT and SNEGSKA (reference sequence). The V end was cut by 4 bases, the J end by 3 bases, with 6 bases between. The CDR3 DNA follows: TGCAGTGCTACCAGTCACACTGAAGCTTTCTTT. This gives the protein CSATSHTEAFF.

The rearrangement links TRBV28 to TRBJ2-7, with 8 bases identical to TRBD1. Germline values: CDR1 MDHEN, CDR2 SYDVKM. V trimming: 3 bases; J trimming: 5 bases; junction bases outside the gene matches: 6. The CDR3 loop spans 14 amino acids. CDR3 nucleotide sequence: TGTGCCAGCAGTTTTTGGCAGGGGGCTAACGAGCAGTACTTC. Its translation: CASSFWQGANEQYF. Full variable domain (rest looked up from reference TRBV28 and TRBJ2-7): DVKVTQSSRYLVKRTGEKVFLECVQDMDHENMFWYRQDPGLGLRLIYFSYDVKMKEKGDIPEGYSVSREKKERFSLILESASTNQTSMYLCASSFWQGANEQYFGPGTRLTVT.

V usage is TRBV6-5 and J usage is TRBJ2-3; TRBD2 is a possible D gene (5 bases). The V end was cut by 3 bases, the J end by 2 bases, with 9 bases between. The V gene's germline CDR1 is MNHEY and CDR2 SVGAGI. The CDR3 sequence is 14 residues long. The CDR3 bases are TGTGCCAGCAGTTATCAACTAGACACAGATACGCAGTATTTT. This sequence encodes CASSYQLDTDTQYF.

This clone was found once. The rearrangement uses TRBV2 and TRBJ2-7; 9 bases match TRBD1. V was clipped by 6 bases and J by 3 bases; unmatched bases: 9. Germline V gene lookup returns CDR1 SNHLY and CDR2 FYNNEI. The CDR3 loop spans 15 amino acids. The CDR3 DNA follows: TGTGCCAGCAGCGTATCCGGGACAGGGATCTACGAGCAGTACTTC. It yields the protein CASSVSGTGIYEQYF.

The chain carries TRBV30 and TRBJ2-2; D might be TRBD1 (6 bases). CDR3 size: 14 residues. Trimming left V 3 bases short and J 5 bases short, with 13 bases between. Germline V gene lookup returns CDR1 GTSNPN and CDR2 SVGIG (reference sequence). In DNA, the CDR3 is TGTGCCTGGAGGGGGGAGAGGGGGACCGGGGAGCTGTTTTTT. Protein: CAWRGERGTGELFF. Supplemented by reference TRBV30 and TRBJ2-2, the full variable domain reads SQTIHQWPATLVQPVGSPLSLECTVEGTSNPNLYWYRQAAGRGLQLLFYSVGIGQISSEVPQNLSASRPQDRQFILSSKKLLLSDSGFYLCAWRGERGTGELFFGEGSRLTVL.

The rearrangement uses TRBV18 and TRBJ2-6, with a tentative D call TRBD2 (5 bases). Trimming stripped 2 bases from V and 0 bases from J, with 20 bases between. Germline CDR1 is KGHSH and CDR2 is LQKENI. The CDR3 consists of 20 residues. The CDR3 region is CASSPFPLPGIGSGANVLTF. The CDR3, as DNA: TGTGCCAGCTCACCATTCCCTTTACCGGGGATAGGCTCTGGGGCCAACGTCCTGACTTTC.

The V gene is TRBV28, the J gene TRBJ2-2; TRBD2 agrees at 12 bases. The CDR3 is 17 amino acids. Germline lookup yields CDR1 MDHEN and CDR2 SYDVKM. V was pared by 5 bases and J by 7 bases, with 11 bases of the junction left unmatched. CDR3 loop: CASSLRLAGVRGGELFF. In DNA form, the CDR3 reads TGTGCCAGCAGTCTGAGACTAGCGGGAGTTCGGGGCGGGGAGCTGTTTTTT. The full variable domain, rest sourced from reference TRBV28 and TRBJ2-2, is DVKVTQSSRYLVKRTGEKVFLECVQDMDHENMFWYRQDPGLGLRLIYFSYDVKMKEKGDIPEGYSVSREKKERFSLILESASTNQTSMYLCASSLRLAGVRGGELFFGEGSRLTVL.

The genes are TRBV30 and TRBJ1-3, with D possibly TRBD1 on 6 matching bases. This CDR3 spans 14 amino acids. The germline V gene has CDR1 GTSNPN and CDR2 SVGIG (reference sequence). V lost 3 bases and J lost 2, with 11 bases in between. CDR3 in DNA: TGTGCCTGGAGCCCAGGGGAGCCTGGAAACACCATATATTTT. Its translation is CAWSPGEPGNTIYF.

The V gene is TRBV6-1, the J gene TRBJ2-1, with D perhaps matching TRBD1 (6 bases). There are 14 residues in the CDR3. Trimming shortened V by 6 bases and J by 0 bases, and 9 bases separated the two germline ends. Germline V lookup: CDR1 MNHNS, CDR2 SASEGT. CDR3 sequence: CASRADSSYNEQFF. DNA of the CDR3: TGTGCCAGCAGGGCGGACAGCTCCTACAATGAGCAGTTCTTC.

Notes on this clone: The junction does not match germline at one end; this may be a read error. The chain carries TRBV7-2 and TRBJ2-2, with a tentative D call TRBD2 (6 bases). Per germline, CDR1 SGHTA and CDR2 FQGNSA. The CDR3 consists of 14 residues. The CDR3: CASSLEGRAGGLFF. The CDR3 region has the DNA TGTGCCAGCAGCTTAGAGGGCAGGGCCGGGGGGCTGTTTTTT.

This clone has only one observation. The rearrangement links TRBV19 to TRBJ2-5, with TRBD1 matching 8 bases. V was clipped by 6 bases and J by 4 bases; unmatched bases: 4. The germline V gene encodes CDR1 LNHDA and CDR2 SQIVND (reference sequence). This CDR3 has 13 amino acids. The chain's CDR3 is CASSPGGGETQYF. In DNA, the CDR3 is TGTGCCAGTAGCCCAGGGGGCGGAGAGACCCAGTACTTC.